This T cell receptor (beta chain) was identified in a study of cytomegalovirus exposure and HLA in healthy donors. Both 60 Vbeta primers and 13 Jbeta primers went into the PCR. The data were produced by immunoSEQ multiplex PCR, yet TCRdb's version contains in-frame clones alone and is incomplete. The sample contains 90,000 to 100,000 clones, approximately 76% of which appear only once. CDR1 is MNHNS, CDR2 SASEGT, per germline. This CDR3 is 14 amino acids long. V lost 0 bases to trimming and J lost 10 bases, with 13 bases between them. Concerning this clone: The target antigen is unknown.

Notes on the study in general: The later analysis indicated that the majority of CMV-associated TCR beta chains appeared HLA-restricted.

The chain couples TRBV6-1 to TRBJ2-1, with D perhaps TRBD1 (5 bases). The sequenced sample consisted of PBMCs. The receptor was isolated from a woman aged 60-70 years in good health and CMV-seropositive. The CDR3 DNA sequence: TGTGCCAGCAGTGAAGCGCAGGGCCTCAGGGAGCAGTTCTTC. Encoded protein: CASSEAQGLREQFF.